This T cell receptor (beta chain) was documented in a study of T cells after yellow fever vaccination. Study-level results: The bulk population could contribute abundant contaminating clonotypes to FACS-sorted repertoires.

UMIs and a universal primer site were added when TCR cDNA was made by 5'RACE template switching. TCRdb reprocessed the 5' RACE reads with MiXCR, giving one entry per CDR3 protein. The sample gives about 580,000 distinct CDR3 sequences, around 17% of which show up once; 15% to 20% is in the top ten. This clonotype was recorded many times. Its antigen is not known. Germline V gene lookup returns CDR1 DFQATT and CDR2 SNEGSKA (reference sequence). The V segment lost 3 bases and the J segment 5 bases; nucleotides outside the gene matches: 4. CDR3 length: 13 amino acids. The origin of this receptor is a man aged 18 to 35 who received the YFV17D yellow fever vaccine. The source was PBMCs, collected 5 to 6 days after the first yellow fever vaccination. V gene TRBV20-1 combines with J gene TRBJ1-5; 7 nucleotides line up with TRBD1. This chain's CDR3 is CSASDREDQPQHF. The CDR3 DNA reads as TGCAGTGCTAGCGACAGGGAGGATCAGCCCCAGCATTTT.